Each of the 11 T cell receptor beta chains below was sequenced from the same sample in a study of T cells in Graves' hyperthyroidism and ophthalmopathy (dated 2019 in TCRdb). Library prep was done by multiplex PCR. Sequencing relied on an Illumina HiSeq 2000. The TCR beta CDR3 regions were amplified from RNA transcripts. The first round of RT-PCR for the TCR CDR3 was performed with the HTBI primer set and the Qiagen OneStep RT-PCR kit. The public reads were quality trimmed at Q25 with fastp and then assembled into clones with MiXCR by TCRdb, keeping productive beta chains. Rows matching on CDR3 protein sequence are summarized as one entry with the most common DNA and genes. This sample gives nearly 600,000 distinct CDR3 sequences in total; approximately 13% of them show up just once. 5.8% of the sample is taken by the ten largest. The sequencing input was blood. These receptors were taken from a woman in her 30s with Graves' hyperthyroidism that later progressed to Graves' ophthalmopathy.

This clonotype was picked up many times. Here the CDR3 DNA reads TGTGCCAGCAGTCAGTTTAGCGGTAAGGATGGCAATGAGCAGTTCTTC. It translates to CASSQFSGKDGNEQFF. V usage is TRBV2 and J usage is TRBJ2-1, with D perhaps matching TRBD2 (6 bases). Germline loops: CDR1 SNHLY, CDR2 FYNNEI. The CDR3 contains 16 residues. The V gene lost 5 bases and the J gene lost 6 bases, with 20 bases spanning the gap.

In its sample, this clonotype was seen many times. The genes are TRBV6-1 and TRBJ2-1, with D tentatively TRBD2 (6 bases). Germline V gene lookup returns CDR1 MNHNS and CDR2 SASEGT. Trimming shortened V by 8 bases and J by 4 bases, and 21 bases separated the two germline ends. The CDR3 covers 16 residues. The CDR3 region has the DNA TGTGCCAGCCTACCGGACGGGGCCGGGGGTTACAATGAGCAGTTCTTC. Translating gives CASLPDGAGGYNEQFF.

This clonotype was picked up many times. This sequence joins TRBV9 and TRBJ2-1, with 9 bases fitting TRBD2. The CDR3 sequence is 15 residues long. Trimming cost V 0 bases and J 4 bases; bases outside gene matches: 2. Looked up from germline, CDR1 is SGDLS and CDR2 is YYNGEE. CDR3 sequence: CASSVVAGAYNEQFF. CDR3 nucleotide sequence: TGTGCCAGCAGCGTAGTAGCGGGGGCATACAATGAGCAGTTCTTC.

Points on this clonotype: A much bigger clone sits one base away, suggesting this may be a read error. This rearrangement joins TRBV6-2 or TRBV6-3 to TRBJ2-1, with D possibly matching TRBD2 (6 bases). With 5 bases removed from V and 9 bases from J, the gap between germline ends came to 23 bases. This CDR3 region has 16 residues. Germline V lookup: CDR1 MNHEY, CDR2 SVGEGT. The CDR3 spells CASSARAGSPPSEQFF. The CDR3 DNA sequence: TGTGCCAGCAGTGCGCGGGCGGGAAGCCCTCCCAGTGAGCAGTTCTTC.

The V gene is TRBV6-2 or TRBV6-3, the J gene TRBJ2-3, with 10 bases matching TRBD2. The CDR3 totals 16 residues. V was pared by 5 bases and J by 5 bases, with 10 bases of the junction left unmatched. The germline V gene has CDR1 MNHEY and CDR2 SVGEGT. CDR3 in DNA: TGTGCCAGCAGTAAACGGACTAGCGGAGGGGGAGATACGCAGTATTTT. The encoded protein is CASSKRTSGGGDTQYF.

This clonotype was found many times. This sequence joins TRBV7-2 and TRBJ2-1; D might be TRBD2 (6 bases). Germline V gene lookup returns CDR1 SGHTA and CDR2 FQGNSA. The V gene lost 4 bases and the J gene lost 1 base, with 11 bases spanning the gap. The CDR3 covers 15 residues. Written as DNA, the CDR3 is TGTGCCAGCAGCTCCAAGGGACTGTCCTACAATGAGCAGTTCTTC. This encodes CASSSKGLSYNEQFF.

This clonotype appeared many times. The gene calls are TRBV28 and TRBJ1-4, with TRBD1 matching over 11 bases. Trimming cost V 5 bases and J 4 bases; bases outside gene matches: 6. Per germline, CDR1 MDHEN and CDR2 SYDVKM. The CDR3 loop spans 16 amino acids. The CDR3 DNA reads TGTGCCAGCAGTCAAGTAGGGACAGGGGGTAATGAAAAACTGTTTTTT. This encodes CASSQVGTGGNEKLFF.

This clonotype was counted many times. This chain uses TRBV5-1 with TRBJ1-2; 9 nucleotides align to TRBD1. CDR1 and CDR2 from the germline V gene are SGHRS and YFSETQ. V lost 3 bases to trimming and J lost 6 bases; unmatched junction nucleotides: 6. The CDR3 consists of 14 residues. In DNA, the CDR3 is TGCGCCAGCAGCTGGGGACAGGGAGAGGATGGCTACACCTTC. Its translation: CASSWGQGEDGYTF. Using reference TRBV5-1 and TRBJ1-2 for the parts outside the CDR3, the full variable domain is KAGVTQTPRYLIKTRGQQVTLSCSPISGHRSVSWYQQTPGQGLQFLFEYFSETQRNKGNFPGRFSGRQFSNSRSEMNVSTLELGDSALYLCASSWGQGEDGYTFGSGTRLTVV.

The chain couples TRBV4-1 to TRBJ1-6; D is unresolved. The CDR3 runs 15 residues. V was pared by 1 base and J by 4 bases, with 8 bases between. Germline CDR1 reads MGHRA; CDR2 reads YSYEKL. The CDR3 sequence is CASSQGLYYNSPLHF. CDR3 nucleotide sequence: TGCGCCAGCAGCCAAGGTCTCTATTATAATTCACCCCTCCACTTT.

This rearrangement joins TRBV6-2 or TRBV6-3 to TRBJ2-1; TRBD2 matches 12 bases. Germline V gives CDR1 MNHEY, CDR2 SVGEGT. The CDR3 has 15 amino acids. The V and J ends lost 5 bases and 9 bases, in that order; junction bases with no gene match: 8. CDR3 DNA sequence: TGTGCCAGCAGTGACCAGACTAGCGGGAGCGGTGAGCAGTTCTTC. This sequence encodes CASSDQTSGSGEQFF.

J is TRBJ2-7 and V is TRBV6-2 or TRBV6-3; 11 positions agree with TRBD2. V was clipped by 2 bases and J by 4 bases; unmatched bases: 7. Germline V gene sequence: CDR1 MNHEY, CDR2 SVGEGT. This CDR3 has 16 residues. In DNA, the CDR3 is TGTGCCAGCAGTTACGGGACTAGCGGTGGTATATACGAGCAGTACTTC. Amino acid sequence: CASSYGTSGGIYEQYF.